The 17 T cell receptor beta chains listed next were all sequenced from one sample in a study of blood T cell repertoires in COVID-19. Repertoires were generated with immunoSEQ multiplex PCR, while TCRdb's copy carries only in-frame clones and drops some. There are 250,000 to 300,000 clones in the sample; approximately 82% occur only once, and over 4.5% lies in the top ten. The sequencing sample was made of peripheral blood. Receptors were obtained from a man aged 60 to 75 who had recovered from COVID-19.

This clone has a count of ten or more. Other DNA sequences in this sample translate to the same CDR3. The chain is built from TRBV7-9 and TRBJ2-2; D call uncertain. V shed 1 base and J shed 0 bases, with 6 bases lying between them. CDR3 length: 15 residues. Germline values: CDR1 SEHNR, CDR2 FQNEAQ (reference sequence). CDR3 in DNA: TGTGCCAGCAGCTTAGGGCAGACGAACACCGGGGAGCTGTTTTTT. It yields the protein CASSLGQTNTGELFF. The complete variable domain, with remaining parts taken from reference TRBV7-9 and TRBJ2-2, reads DTGVSQNPRHKITKRGQNVTFRCDPISEHNRLYWYRQTLGQGPEFLTYFQNEAQLEKSRLLSDRFSAERPKGSFSTLEIQRTEQGDSAMYLCASSLGQTNTGELFFGEGSRLTVL.

This clone was detected a few times. V is TRBV5-6 and J is TRBJ2-7, with D perhaps TRBD2 (5 bases). This CDR3 spans 17 amino acids. Trimming stripped 1 base from V and 0 bases from J, with 17 bases between. Germline V gene data show CDR1 as SGHDT and CDR2 as YYEEEE. The CDR3 sequence is CASSLWGRGVSSYEQYF. The CDR3 region has the DNA TGTGCCAGCAGCTTGTGGGGTCGGGGTGTTAGCTCCTACGAGCAGTACTTC.

CDR3 DNA sequence: TGCACCAGCAGCGCAAGGCAGGGGGACGCAGATACGCAGTATTTT. It codes for CTSSARQGDADTQYF. This chain uses TRBV1 with TRBJ2-3; the DNA was not used to check the table's D call, TRBD1. TRBV1 is classified as a pseudogene. The CDR3 has 15 residues.

This sequence joins TRBV2 and TRBJ2-5; a possible D gene is TRBD1 (5 bases). The CDR3 consists of 17 residues. Trimming took off 1 base at V and 5 bases at J, with 20 bases between the two ends. The germline gives CDR1 SNHLY, CDR2 FYNNEI. The CDR3 bases are TGTGCCAGCAGTGAAGGACAGAACCCCCGTAGAAGCGAGACCCAGTACTTC. It translates to CASSEGQNPRRSETQYF. Together with reference TRBV2 and TRBJ2-5, the CDR3 gives the full variable domain: EPEVTQTPSHQVTQMGQEVILRCVPISNHLYFYWYRQILGQKVEFLVSFYNNEISEKSEIFDDQFSVERPDGSNFTLKIRSTKLEDSAMYFCASSEGQNPRRSETQYFGPGTRLLVL.

The chain is built from TRBV18 and TRBJ2-7; D perhaps matches TRBD2 (7 bases). Germline V gene sequence: CDR1 KGHSH, CDR2 LQKENI. V lost 3 bases to trimming and J lost 1 base, with 13 bases between them. The CDR3 loop spans 15 amino acids. CDR3 loop: CASSPGGGSSYEQYF. CDR3 sequence (DNA): TGTGCCAGCTCACCGGGAGGGGGGTCATCCTACGAGCAGTACTTC.

V is TRBV15 and J is TRBJ2-1; 8 positions agree with TRBD1. In germline, CDR1 is LNHNV, CDR2 YYDKDF (reference sequence). The CDR3 is 14 amino acids. J was trimmed by 6 bases and V by 1 base; bases with no gene match: 2. CDR3 bases: TGTGCCACCAGCAGAGCGACAGGGGTCAATGAGCAGTTCTTC. Its protein product is CATSRATGVNEQFF.

The rearrangement links TRBV10-2 to TRBJ1-6; D not resolved. Looked up from germline, CDR1 is WSHSY and CDR2 is SAAADI. This CDR3 has 15 residues. Trimming stripped 11 bases from V and 4 bases from J, with 18 bases between. Here the CDR3 DNA reads TGCGCCGCTCATCCAGGCGCCGAATATAATTCACCCCTCCACTTT. It specifies CAAHPGAEYNSPLHF.

The genes are TRBV10-3 and TRBJ1-5, with 9 bases that match TRBD1. This CDR3 region has 14 residues. The germline CDR1 and CDR2 sequences are ENHRY and SYGVKD. V was clipped by 6 bases and J by 2 bases; unmatched bases: 2. CDR3 residues: CAIRGDRGNQPQHF. The DNA of the CDR3 is TGTGCCATCAGGGGGGACAGGGGCAATCAGCCCCAGCATTTT.

V usage is TRBV5-1 and J usage is TRBJ1-1, with TRBD1 matching over 7 bases. Trimming at V came to 0 bases and at J to 4 bases, leaving 6 bases not matched to a gene. CDR1 SGHRS and CDR2 YFSETQ come from the germline V gene. CDR3 size: 15 residues. The CDR3 loop is CASSLEQGKGTEAFF. DNA of the CDR3: TGCGCCAGCAGCTTGGAACAGGGGAAAGGCACTGAAGCTTTCTTT.

The rearrangement joins TRBV7-3 to TRBJ1-1; weak D call: TRBD1 (6 bases). The CDR3 loop spans 14 amino acids. The V end lost 3 bases, the J end lost 4 bases, and 12 bases lay between the germline ends. Germline V gives CDR1 SGHTA, CDR2 FQGTGA. CDR3 DNA sequence: TGTGCCAGCAGCTTCGGGGGGCAATCCACTGAAGCTTTCTTT. It codes for CASSFGGQSTEAFF.

The rearrangement joins TRBV19 to TRBJ1-1; no reliable D call. V was cut by 7 bases and J by 1 base, with 16 bases left in between. The CDR3 contains 15 residues. Germline CDR1 is LNHDA and CDR2 is SQIVND (reference sequence). The CDR3, as DNA: TGTGCCAGTACCGATCATGCGGGCACGAACACTGAAGCTTTCTTT. This translates into CASTDHAGTNTEAFF.

The chain carries TRBV5-4 and TRBJ2-5; 8 positions match TRBD1. Per germline, CDR1 SGHNT and CDR2 YYREEE (reference sequence). The CDR3 is 14 amino acids. V shed 0 bases, J shed 4 bases, and the junction held 2 bases outside the gene matches. CDR3 bases: TGTGCCAGCAGCTTGGTCGGACAGGGAGAGACCCAGTACTTC. Translating gives CASSLVGQGETQYF.

The V call is TRBV5-1, the J call TRBJ1-2; 8 positions match TRBD1. V gave up 4 bases and J gave up 4 bases; unmatched junction bases: 9. The length of the CDR3 is 15 residues. Germline V lookup: CDR1 SGHRS, CDR2 YFSETQ. The CDR3 is CASSIDRGTTYGYTF. The CDR3 DNA is TGCGCCAGCAGCATAGACAGGGGCACTACCTATGGCTACACCTTC.

The chain uses TRBV11-3 and TRBJ1-6; D may be TRBD1 (6 bases). V lost 5 bases and J 9 bases, leaving 14 bases between the germline ends. Germline V gene lookup returns CDR1 SGHNT and CDR2 YENEEA. The CDR3 has 14 residues. The CDR3 DNA sequence: TGTGCCAGCAGCCCTAGGGACACTAGTTCACCCCTCCACTTT. It codes for CASSPRDTSSPLHF.

V is TRBV15 and J is TRBJ2-7; a weak D match, TRBD1 (5 bases). Germline CDR1 LNHNV, CDR2 YYDKDF (reference sequence). The V gene lost 9 bases and the J gene lost 2 bases, with 17 bases spanning the gap. CDR3 length: 14 residues. The chain's CDR3 is CATKLTTDTYEQYF. Written as DNA, the CDR3 is TGTGCCACGAAACTCACGACAGACACCTACGAGCAGTACTTC.

This chain uses TRBV28 with TRBJ2-7; TRBD1 matches 9 bases. Germline values: CDR1 MDHEN, CDR2 SYDVKM. This CDR3 has 16 amino acids. J lost 1 base, V lost 2 bases, and 6 bases had no gene match. The CDR3 region is CASSLMGTGTSYEQYF. The CDR3 region has the DNA TGTGCCAGCAGTTTAATGGGGACAGGGACGTCCTACGAGCAGTACTTC.

The chain has TRBV5-1 and TRBJ2-7; 10 bases agree with TRBD2. J gave up 2 bases and V 0 bases, and 5 bases lay outside the gene matches. The V gene's germline CDR1 is SGHRS and CDR2 YFSETQ. The CDR3 is 16 amino acids. CDR3 coding DNA: TGCGCCAGCAGCTTGGACGGAGCGGGAGGGCCCTACGAGCAGTACTTC. Translated, it gives CASSLDGAGGPYEQYF.